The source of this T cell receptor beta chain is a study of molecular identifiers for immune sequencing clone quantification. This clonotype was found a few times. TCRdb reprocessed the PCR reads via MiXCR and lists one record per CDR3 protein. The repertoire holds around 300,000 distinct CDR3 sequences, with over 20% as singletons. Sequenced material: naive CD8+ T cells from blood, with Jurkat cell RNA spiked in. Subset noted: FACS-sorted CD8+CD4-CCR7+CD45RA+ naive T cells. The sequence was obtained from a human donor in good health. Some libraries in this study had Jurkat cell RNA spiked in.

The CDR3 coding sequence is TGTGCCAGCAGCCCTCTCGGCGGTTCAGAGACCCAGTACTTC. It yields the protein CASSPLGGSETQYF. This chain uses TRBV13 with TRBJ2-5; no clear D gene. The germline V gene has CDR1 PRHDT and CDR2 FYEKMQ (reference sequence). V lost 5 bases to trimming and J lost 4 bases, with 14 bases between them. The CDR3 is made up of 14 amino acids.